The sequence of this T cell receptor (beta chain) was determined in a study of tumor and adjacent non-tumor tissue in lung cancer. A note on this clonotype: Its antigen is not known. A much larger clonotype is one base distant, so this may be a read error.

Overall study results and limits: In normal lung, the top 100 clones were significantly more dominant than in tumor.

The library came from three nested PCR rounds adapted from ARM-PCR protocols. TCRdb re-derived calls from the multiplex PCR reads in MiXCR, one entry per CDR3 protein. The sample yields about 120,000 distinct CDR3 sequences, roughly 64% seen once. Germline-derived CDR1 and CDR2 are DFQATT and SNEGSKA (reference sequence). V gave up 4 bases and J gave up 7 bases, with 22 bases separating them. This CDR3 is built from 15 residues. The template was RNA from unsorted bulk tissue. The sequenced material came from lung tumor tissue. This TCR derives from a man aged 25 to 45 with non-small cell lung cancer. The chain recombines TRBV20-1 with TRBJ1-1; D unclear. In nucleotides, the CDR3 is TGCAGTGCTAAAGCACCCGATGTGGGGAATGTTGAAGCTTTCTTT. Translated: CSAKAPDVGNVEAFF.